The T cell receptor beta chain described here comes from a study of blood T cell repertoires in COVID-19. Study overall: In each case, the material was cDNA or gDNA derived from T cells, B-cell-depleted T cells, or PBMCs.

Source study methods: Nucleated cell counts were estimated from reference gene primer amplification. The data were produced by immunoSEQ multiplex PCR, yet TCRdb's version contains in-frame clones alone and is incomplete. V and J calls and clone size are as listed in that table; D and trimming were resolved from the DNA. The sample shows under 250,000 clones, about 80% of them seen only once. Recruits, aged about 18 to 89 years, lived in about two dozen US areas. Up to 2 weeks before entering the study, exposed participants had met a COVID-19 case. Input material: PBMCs or T cells enriched from blood (not recorded which). The clonotype originates from a woman in her thirties or forties who had been exposed to COVID-19.

The CDR3 region has the DNA TGTGCCAGCAGCCGGAGTAGCGGGGGATCGAACACCGGGGAGCTGTTTTTT. This encodes CASSRSSGGSNTGELFF. The chain carries TRBV3-1 (or the pseudogene TRBV3-2) and TRBJ2-2, with TRBD2 matching over 9 bases. This CDR3 has 17 amino acids. J lost 0 bases, V lost 4 bases, and 6 bases had no gene match. CDR1 and CDR2 (germline): LGHDT, YNNKEL (reference sequence).